One T cell receptor (beta chain) is described in this entry. V gave up 3 bases and J gave up 4 bases, with 12 bases separating them. CDR1 and CDR2 from the germline V gene are LNHDA and SQIVND (reference sequence). CDR3 length: 14 amino acids. Expressed TCRB transcripts were sequenced after all isolated RNA was converted to cDNA. Data came from immunoSEQ multiplex PCR; TCRdb stores just in-frame clones and leaves some out. The table lists about 930,000 clones, around a sixth of them singletons, with around 0.02% in the top ten. The sample belongs to a study of beta chain features in type 1 diabetes. The chain joins TRBV19 to TRBJ1-2; tentatively, D is TRBD1 (6 bases). This clonotype was obtained from a woman aged 18-30 years in good health. The sequenced material came from naive CD4+ T cells from blood. The CDR3 protein is CASSIAGTIYGYTF. Here the CDR3 DNA reads TGTGCCAGTAGTATCGCCGGGACAATCTATGGCTACACCTTC.